This T cell receptor beta chain was profiled in a study of blood T cell repertoires in COVID-19. Germline V lookup: CDR1 SGHRS, CDR2 YFSETQ. Unmatched junction bases numbered 10, after V lost 7 bases and J lost 6 bases. The CDR3 length is 15 residues. Study processing details: Estimates of nucleated cell counts were drawn from the amplification of reference gene primers. Sequencing was performed with immunoSEQ multiplex PCR; in TCRdb, only in-frame clones are kept and a portion is missing. That table gives V, J and clone size, and the DNA gave D and trimming. Among some 270,000 clones, 86% were seen once, and the ten largest hold approximately 5.5%.

Specimen: peripheral blood. The sequence derives from a woman aged 80 or over with COVID-19, enrolled during active disease. The chain uses TRBV5-1 and TRBJ2-2; 9 nucleotides align to TRBD1. The CDR3 spells CASGQGYNDAGELFF. For the CDR3, the DNA is TGCGCCAGCGGACAGGGGTACAACGACGCCGGGGAGCTGTTTTTT.